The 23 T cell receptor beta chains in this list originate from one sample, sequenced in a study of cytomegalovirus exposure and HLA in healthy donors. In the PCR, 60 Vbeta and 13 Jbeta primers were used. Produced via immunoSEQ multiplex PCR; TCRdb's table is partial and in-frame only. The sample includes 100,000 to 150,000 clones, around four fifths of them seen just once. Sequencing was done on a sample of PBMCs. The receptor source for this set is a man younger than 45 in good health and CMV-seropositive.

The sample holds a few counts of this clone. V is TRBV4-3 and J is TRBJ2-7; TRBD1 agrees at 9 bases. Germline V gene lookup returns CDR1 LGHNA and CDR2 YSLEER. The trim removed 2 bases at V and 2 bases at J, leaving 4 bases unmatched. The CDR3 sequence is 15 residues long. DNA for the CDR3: TGCGCCAGCAGCCAATCCCGGGACAGGGCCTACGAGCAGTACTTC. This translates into CASSQSRDRAYEQYF.

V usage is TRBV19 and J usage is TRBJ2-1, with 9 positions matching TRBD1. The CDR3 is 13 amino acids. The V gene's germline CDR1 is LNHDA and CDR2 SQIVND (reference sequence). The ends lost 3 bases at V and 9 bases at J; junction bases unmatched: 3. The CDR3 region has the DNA TGTGCCAGTAGTATCTACAGGGGGCGTGAGCAGTTCTTC. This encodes CASSIYRGREQFF.

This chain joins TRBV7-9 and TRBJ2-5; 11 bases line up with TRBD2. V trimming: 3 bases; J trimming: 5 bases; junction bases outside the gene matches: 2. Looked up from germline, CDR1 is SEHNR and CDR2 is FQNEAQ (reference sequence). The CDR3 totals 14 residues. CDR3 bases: TGTGCCAGCAGCTTCGCTAGCGGGAGGGAGACCCAGTACTTC. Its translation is CASSFASGRETQYF.

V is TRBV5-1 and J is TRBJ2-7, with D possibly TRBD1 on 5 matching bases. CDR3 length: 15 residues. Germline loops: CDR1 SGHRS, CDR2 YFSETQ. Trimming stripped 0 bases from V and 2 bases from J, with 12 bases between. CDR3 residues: CASSLAETATYEQYF. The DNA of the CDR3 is TGCGCCAGCAGCTTGGCAGAGACAGCAACCTACGAGCAGTACTTC.

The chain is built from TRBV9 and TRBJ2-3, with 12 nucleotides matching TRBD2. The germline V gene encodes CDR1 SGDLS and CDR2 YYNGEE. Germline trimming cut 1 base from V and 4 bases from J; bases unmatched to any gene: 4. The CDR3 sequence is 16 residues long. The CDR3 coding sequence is TGTGCCAGCAGCGTAAGACTAGCGGGAGTTTCAGATACGCAGTATTTT. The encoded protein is CASSVRLAGVSDTQYF.

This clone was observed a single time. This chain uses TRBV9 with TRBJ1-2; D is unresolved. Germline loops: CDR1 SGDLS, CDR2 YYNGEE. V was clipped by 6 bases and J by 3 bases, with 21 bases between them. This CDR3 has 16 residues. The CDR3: CASTSQGGPRDYGYTF. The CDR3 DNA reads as TGTGCCAGCACCTCTCAAGGAGGTCCCCGGGACTATGGCTACACCTTC.

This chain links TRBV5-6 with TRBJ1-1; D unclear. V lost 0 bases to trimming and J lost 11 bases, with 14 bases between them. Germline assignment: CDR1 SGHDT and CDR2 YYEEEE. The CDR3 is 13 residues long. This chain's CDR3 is CASSLGTGRGAFF. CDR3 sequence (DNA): TGTGCCAGCAGCTTGGGTACCGGGAGAGGGGCTTTCTTT.

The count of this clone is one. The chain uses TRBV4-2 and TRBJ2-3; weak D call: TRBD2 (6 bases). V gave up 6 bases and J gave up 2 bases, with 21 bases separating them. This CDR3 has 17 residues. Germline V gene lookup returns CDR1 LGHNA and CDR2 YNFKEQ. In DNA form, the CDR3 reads TGTGCCAGCAGTCTCCGTTCAGGTAGCGGAAACACAGATACGCAGTATTTT. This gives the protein CASSLRSGSGNTDTQYF.

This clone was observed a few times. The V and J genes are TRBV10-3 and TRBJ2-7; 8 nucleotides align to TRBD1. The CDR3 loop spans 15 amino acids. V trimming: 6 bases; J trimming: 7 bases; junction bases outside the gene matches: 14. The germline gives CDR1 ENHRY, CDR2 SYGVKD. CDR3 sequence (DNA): TGTGCCATCAGAGGAGCGACAGGGGCTATGGGAGAGCAGTACTTC. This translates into CAIRGATGAMGEQYF.

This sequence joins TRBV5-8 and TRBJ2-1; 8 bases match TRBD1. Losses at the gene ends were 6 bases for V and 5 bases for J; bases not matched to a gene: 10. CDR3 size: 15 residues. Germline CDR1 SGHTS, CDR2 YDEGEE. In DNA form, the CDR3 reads TGTGCCAGCACGTTTCAGGGGGCCCAGGACAATGAGCAGTTCTTC. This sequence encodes CASTFQGAQDNEQFF. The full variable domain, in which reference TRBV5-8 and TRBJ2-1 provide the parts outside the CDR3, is EAGVTQSPTHLIKTRGQQATLRCSPISGHTSVYWYQQALGLGLQFLLWYDEGEERNRGNFPPRFSGRQFPNYSSELNVNALELEDSALYLCASTFQGAQDNEQFFGPGTRLTVL.

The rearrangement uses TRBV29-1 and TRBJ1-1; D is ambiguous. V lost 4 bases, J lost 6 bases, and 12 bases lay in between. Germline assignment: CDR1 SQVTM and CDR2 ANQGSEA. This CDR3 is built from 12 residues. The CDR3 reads CSVGFAGAEAFF. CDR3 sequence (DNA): TGCAGCGTTGGTTTCGCCGGAGCTGAAGCTTTCTTT. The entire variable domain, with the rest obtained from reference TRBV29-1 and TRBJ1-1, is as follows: SAVISQKPSRDICQRGTSLTIQCQVDSQVTMMFWYRQQPGQSLTLIATANQGSEATYESGFVIDKFPISRPNLTFSTLTVSNMSPEDSSIYLCSVGFAGAEAFFGQGTRLTVV.

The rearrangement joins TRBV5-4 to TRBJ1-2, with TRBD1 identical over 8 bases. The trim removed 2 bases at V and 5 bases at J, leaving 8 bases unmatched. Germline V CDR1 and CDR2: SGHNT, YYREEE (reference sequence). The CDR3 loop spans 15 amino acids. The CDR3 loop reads CASSFSGQERYGYTF. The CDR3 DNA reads TGTGCCAGCAGCTTTTCGGGACAGGAGAGGTATGGCTACACCTTC.

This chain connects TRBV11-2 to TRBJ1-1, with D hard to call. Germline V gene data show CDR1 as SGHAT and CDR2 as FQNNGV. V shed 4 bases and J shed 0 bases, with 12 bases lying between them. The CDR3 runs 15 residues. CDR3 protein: CASSSTLRLNTEAFF. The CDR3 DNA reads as TGTGCCAGCAGCTCAACCCTGCGGTTGAACACTGAAGCTTTCTTT.

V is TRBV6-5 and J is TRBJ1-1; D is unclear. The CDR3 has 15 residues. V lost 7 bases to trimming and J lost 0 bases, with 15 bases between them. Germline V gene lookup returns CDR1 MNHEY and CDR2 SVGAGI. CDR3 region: CASNPRGPMNTEAFF. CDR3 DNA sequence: TGTGCCAGCAACCCCCGAGGCCCGATGAACACTGAAGCTTTCTTT.

This CDR3 is CASSPPGGHEQFF. The DNA for the CDR3 is TGTGCCAGCTCACCACCGGGGGGGCATGAGCAGTTCTTC. J is TRBJ2-1 and V is TRBV18; D may be TRBD2 (7 bases). Germline CDR1 KGHSH, CDR2 LQKENI. The V gene lost 0 bases and the J gene lost 8 bases, with 8 bases spanning the gap. This CDR3 is 13 amino acids long. The variable domain in full, with the rest retrieved from reference TRBV18 and TRBJ2-1, is NAGVMQNPRHLVRRRGQEARLRCSPMKGHSHVYWYRQLPEEGLKFMVYLQKENIIDESGMPKERFSAEFPKEGPSILRIQQVVRGDSAAYFCASSPPGGHEQFFGPGTRLTVL.

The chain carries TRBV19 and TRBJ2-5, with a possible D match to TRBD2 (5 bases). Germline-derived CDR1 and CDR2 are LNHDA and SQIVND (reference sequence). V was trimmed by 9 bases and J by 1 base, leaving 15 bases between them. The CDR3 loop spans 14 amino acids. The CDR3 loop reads CASRALEGQETQYF. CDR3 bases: TGTGCCAGCCGAGCTCTAGAGGGCCAAGAGACCCAGTACTTC.

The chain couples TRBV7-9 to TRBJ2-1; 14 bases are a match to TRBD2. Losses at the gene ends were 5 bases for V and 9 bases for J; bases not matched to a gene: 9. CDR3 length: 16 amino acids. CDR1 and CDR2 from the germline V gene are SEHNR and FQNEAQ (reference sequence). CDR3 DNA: TGTGCCAGCAGCCCGACCGGGACTAGCGGGGGCATTGAGCAGTTCTTC. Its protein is CASSPTGTSGGIEQFF.

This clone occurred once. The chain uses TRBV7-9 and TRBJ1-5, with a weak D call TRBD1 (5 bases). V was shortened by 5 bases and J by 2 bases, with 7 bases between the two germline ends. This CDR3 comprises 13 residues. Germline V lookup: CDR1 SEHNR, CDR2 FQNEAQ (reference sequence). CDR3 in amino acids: CASSRGGNQPQHF. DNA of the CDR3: TGTGCCAGCAGCCGGGGGGGCAATCAGCCCCAGCATTTT.

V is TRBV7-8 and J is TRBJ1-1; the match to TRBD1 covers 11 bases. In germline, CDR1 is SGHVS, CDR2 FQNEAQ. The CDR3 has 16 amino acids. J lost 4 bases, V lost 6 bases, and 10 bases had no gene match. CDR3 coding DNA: TGTGCCAGCAGTGGACTGGACAGGGGGCAAGGCACTGAAGCTTTCTTT. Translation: CASSGLDRGQGTEAFF.

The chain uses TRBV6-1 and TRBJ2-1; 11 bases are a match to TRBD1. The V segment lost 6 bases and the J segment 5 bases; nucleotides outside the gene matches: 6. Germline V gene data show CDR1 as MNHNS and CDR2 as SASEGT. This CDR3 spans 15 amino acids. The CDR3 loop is CASRTGTGGNNEQFF. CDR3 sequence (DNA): TGTGCCAGCAGAACCGGGACAGGGGGGAACAATGAGCAGTTCTTC.

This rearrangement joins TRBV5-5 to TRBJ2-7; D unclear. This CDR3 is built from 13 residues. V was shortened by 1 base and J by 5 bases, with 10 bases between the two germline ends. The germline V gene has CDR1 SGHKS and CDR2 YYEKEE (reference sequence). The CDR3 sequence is CASSLIFEDEQYF. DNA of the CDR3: TGTGCCAGCAGCTTGATTTTCGAGGACGAGCAGTACTTC.

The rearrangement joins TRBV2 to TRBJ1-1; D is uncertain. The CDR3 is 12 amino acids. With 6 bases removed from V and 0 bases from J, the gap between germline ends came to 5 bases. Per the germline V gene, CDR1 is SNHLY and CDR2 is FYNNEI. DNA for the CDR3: TGTGCCAGCAGGCGGATGAACACTGAAGCTTTCTTT. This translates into CASRRMNTEAFF. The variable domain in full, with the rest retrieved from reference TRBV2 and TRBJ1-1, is EPEVTQTPSHQVTQMGQEVILRCVPISNHLYFYWYRQILGQKVEFLVSFYNNEISEKSEIFDDQFSVERPDGSNFTLKIRSTKLEDSAMYFCASRRMNTEAFFGQGTRLTVV.

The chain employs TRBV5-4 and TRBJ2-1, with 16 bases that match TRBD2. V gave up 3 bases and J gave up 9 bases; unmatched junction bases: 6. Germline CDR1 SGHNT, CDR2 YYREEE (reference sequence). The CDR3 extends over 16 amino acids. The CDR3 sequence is CASSSGTSGRAGEQFF. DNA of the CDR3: TGTGCCAGCAGCTCCGGGACTAGCGGGAGGGCCGGTGAGCAGTTCTTC.